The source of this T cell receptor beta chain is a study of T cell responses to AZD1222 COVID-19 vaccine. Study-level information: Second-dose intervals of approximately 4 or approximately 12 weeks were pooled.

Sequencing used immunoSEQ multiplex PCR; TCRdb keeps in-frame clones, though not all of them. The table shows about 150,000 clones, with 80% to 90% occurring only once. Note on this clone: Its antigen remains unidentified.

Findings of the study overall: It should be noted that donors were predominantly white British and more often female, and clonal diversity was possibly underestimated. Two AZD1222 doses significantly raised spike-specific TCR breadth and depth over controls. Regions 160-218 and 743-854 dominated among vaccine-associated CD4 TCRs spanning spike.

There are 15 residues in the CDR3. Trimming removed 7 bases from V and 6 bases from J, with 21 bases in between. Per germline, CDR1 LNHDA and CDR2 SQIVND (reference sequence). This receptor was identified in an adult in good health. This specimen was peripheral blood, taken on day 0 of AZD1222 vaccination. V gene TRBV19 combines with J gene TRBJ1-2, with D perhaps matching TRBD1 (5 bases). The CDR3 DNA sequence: TGTGCCAGTACCCAAACGGGACTCTCAGGGCATGGCTACACCTTC. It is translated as CASTQTGLSGHGYTF. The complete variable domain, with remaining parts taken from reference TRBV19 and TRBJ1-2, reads DGGITQSPKYLFRKEGQNVTLSCEQNLNHDAMYWYRQDPGQGLRLIYYSQIVNDFQKGDIAEGYSVSREKKESFPLTVTSAQKNPTAFYLCASTQTGLSGHGYTFGSGTRLTVV.